This passage covers 4 T cell receptor beta chains from one sample sequenced in a study of T-cell reconstitution after alpha-beta-depleted transplantation in children. Molecular barcoding with unique molecular identifiers was used for the TCRbeta library. A single record per CDR3 protein comes from TCRdb applying MiXCR to the PCR reads. Of about 980,000 distinct CDR3 sequences listed, roughly 31% are singletons. The specimen was PBMCs, mostly from graft donor cells, collected 360 days after TCRalphabeta/CD19-depleted stem cell transplant. The receptors derive from a boy younger than two who had a stem cell transplant for SCID, so the T cells may come from the graft donor.

This clonotype was counted many times. CDR3: CASSGQLNTEAFF. Written as DNA, the CDR3 is TGCGCCAGCAGCGGACAGCTGAACACTGAAGCTTTCTTT. This rearrangement joins TRBV5-1 to TRBJ1-1, with D perhaps TRBD1 (6 bases). Germline CDR1 and CDR2: SGHRS and YFSETQ. Trimming left V 4 bases short and J 0 bases short, with 7 bases between. The CDR3 runs 13 residues. Filled out from reference TRBV5-1 and TRBJ1-1, the complete variable domain reads KAGVTQTPRYLIKTRGQQVTLSCSPISGHRSVSWYQQTPGQGLQFLFEYFSETQRNKGNFPGRFSGRQFSNSRSEMNVSTLELGDSALYLCASSGQLNTEAFFGQGTRLTVV.

The chain links TRBV19 to TRBJ2-6, with D perhaps TRBD1 (5 bases). The V gene lost 3 bases and the J gene lost 2 bases, with 17 bases spanning the gap. The CDR3 has 18 residues. In germline, CDR1 is LNHDA, CDR2 SQIVND (reference sequence). The CDR3, as DNA: TGTGCCAGTAGTATGGGGCTCCCCGGTGCAACTGGGGCCAACGTCCTGACTTTC. The encoded protein is CASSMGLPGATGANVLTF. The entire variable domain, with the rest obtained from reference TRBV19 and TRBJ2-6, is as follows: DGGITQSPKYLFRKEGQNVTLSCEQNLNHDAMYWYRQDPGQGLRLIYYSQIVNDFQKGDIAEGYSVSREKKESFPLTVTSAQKNPTAFYLCASSMGLPGATGANVLTFGAGSRLTVL.

CDR3 protein: CSVLRGADYGYTF. The CDR3 DNA reads as TGCAGCGTTTTGCGGGGGGCGGACTATGGCTACACCTTC. The chain combines TRBV29-1 with TRBJ1-2; weak D call: TRBD1 (6 bases). Germline CDR1 and CDR2: SQVTM and ANQGSEA. The CDR3 sequence is 13 residues long. The V end lost 5 bases, the J end lost 3 bases, and 13 bases lay between the germline ends.

The chain is built from TRBV5-5 and TRBJ2-1; D call uncertain. The germline V and J ends were trimmed by 0 bases and 7 bases, with 11 bases remaining between them. Per germline, CDR1 SGHKS and CDR2 YYEKEE (reference sequence). CDR3 length: 14 amino acids. CDR3: CASSLGPFLNEQFF. The CDR3 DNA reads as TGTGCCAGCAGCTTGGGACCTTTCCTTAATGAGCAGTTCTTC. Variable domain in full (rest from reference TRBV5-5 and TRBJ2-1): DAGVTQSPTHLIKTRGQQVTLRCSPISGHKSVSWYQQVLGQGPQFIFQYYEKEERGRGNFPDRFSARQFPNYSSELNVNALLLGDSALYLCASSLGPFLNEQFFGPGTRLTVL.